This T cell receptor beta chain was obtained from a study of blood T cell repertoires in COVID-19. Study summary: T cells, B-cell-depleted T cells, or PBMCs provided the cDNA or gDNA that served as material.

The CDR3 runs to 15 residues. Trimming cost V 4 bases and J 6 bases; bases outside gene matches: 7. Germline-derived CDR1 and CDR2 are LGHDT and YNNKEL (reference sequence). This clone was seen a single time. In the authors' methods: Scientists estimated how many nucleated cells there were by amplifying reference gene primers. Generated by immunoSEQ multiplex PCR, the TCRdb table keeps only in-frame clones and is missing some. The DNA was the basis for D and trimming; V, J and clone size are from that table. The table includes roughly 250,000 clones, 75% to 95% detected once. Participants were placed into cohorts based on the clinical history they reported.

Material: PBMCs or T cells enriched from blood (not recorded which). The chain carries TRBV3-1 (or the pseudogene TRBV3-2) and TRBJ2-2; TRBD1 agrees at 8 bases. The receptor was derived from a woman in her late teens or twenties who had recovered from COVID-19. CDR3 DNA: TGTGCCAGCAGCCCCGAGACAGGGGACCCCGGGGAGCTGTTTTTT. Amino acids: CASSPETGDPGELFF.